One sample yielded the 22 T cell receptor beta chains listed below, sequenced in a study of OX40 agonist ivuxolimab in advanced cancers. Sequencing was performed with immunoSEQ multiplex PCR; in TCRdb, only in-frame clones are kept and a portion is missing. The sample contains 95,000 to 100,000 clones, roughly four fifths of which appear only once. Sequencing was performed on CD4+ or CD8+ T cells sorted from blood, taken in a trial of the OX40 agonist ivuxolimab. Source of these receptors: an adult with an advanced solid tumor such as melanoma, head and neck, liver or kidney cancer.

The CDR3 region is CASTRALGGALETQYF. CDR3 in DNA: TGTGCCAGCACCCGCGCCTTAGGGGGGGCGCTGGAGACCCAGTACTTC. This chain links TRBV28 with TRBJ2-5; D perhaps matches TRBD2 (7 bases). Germline values: CDR1 MDHEN, CDR2 SYDVKM. The CDR3 covers 16 residues. The V end was cut by 7 bases, the J end by 5 bases, with 23 bases between.

Only one count was recorded for this clone. The J gene is TRBJ1-3, the V gene TRBV6-5, with D tentatively TRBD1 (6 bases). Trimming removed 6 bases at V and 0 bases at J, with 12 bases between. The germline CDR1 and CDR2 sequences are MNHEY and SVGAGI. There are 15 residues in the CDR3. In nucleotides, the CDR3 is TGTGCCAGCAGCTCGACAGGTCTCTCTGGAAACACCATATATTTT. Protein: CASSSTGLSGNTIYF.

In its sample, this clone was seen a few times. The chain uses TRBV14 and TRBJ2-1, with 10 nucleotides matching TRBD1. V lost 3 bases to trimming and J lost 9 bases; unmatched junction nucleotides: 2. CDR1 is SGHDN, CDR2 FVKESK, per germline. The CDR3 runs to 13 residues. The CDR3: CASSHGQGGEQFF. For the CDR3, the DNA is TGTGCCAGCAGCCACGGACAGGGGGGTGAGCAGTTCTTC.

The chain is built from TRBV29-1 and TRBJ1-4; a possible D gene is TRBD1 (5 bases). The CDR3 spans 13 residues. The ends were cut back, 6 bases at V and 4 bases at J, with 12 bases in the middle. Germline CDR1 and CDR2: SQVTM and ANQGSEA. The CDR3 sequence is CSVKGRGNEKLFF. The CDR3 nucleotides are TGCAGCGTGAAGGGGAGGGGTAATGAAAAACTGTTTTTT.

This clone was counted once. The chain uses TRBV2 and TRBJ2-3, with TRBD2 as a possible D gene (7 bases). The CDR3 runs to 15 residues. The ends were cut back, 6 bases at V and 2 bases at J, with 15 bases in the middle. The V gene's germline CDR1 is SNHLY and CDR2 FYNNEI. CDR3 nucleotides: TGTGCCAGCAGAGGGGGGGTCCACTACACAGATACGCAGTATTTT. Translation: CASRGGVHYTDTQYF.

This clone was detected only a few times. CDR3 residues: CASSKGGLNTGELFF. The CDR3 nucleotides read TGTGCCAGCAGCAAAGGGGGTCTCAACACCGGGGAGCTGTTTTTT. J is TRBJ2-2 and V is TRBV7-3, with D tentatively TRBD1 (6 bases). Deletions cut 5 bases from V and 2 bases from J, with 12 bases between. The CDR3 is 15 residues long. In germline, CDR1 is SGHTA, CDR2 FQGTGA.

The chain links TRBV5-1 to TRBJ2-1; 8 nucleotides align to TRBD1. The CDR3 length is 14 residues. The V segment lost 4 bases and the J segment 5 bases; nucleotides outside the gene matches: 5. The germline V gene has CDR1 SGHRS and CDR2 YFSETQ. CDR3 sequence reads: CASSGQGLNNEQFF. CDR3 bases: TGCGCCAGCAGCGGACAGGGTTTGAACAATGAGCAGTTCTTC.

Note on this clone: Other DNA sequences in the sample encode the same CDR3. The rearrangement uses TRBV11-3 and TRBJ1-1; D unclear. V was clipped by 1 base and J by 1 base, with 4 bases between them. The CDR3 totals 13 residues. The germline CDR1 and CDR2 sequences are SGHNT and YENEEA. CDR3 in amino acids: CASSLGRNTEAFF. CDR3 DNA: TGTGCCAGCAGCTTAGGGCGGAACACTGAAGCTTTCTTT.

The chain couples TRBV2 to TRBJ1-1; weak D call: TRBD1 (6 bases). V was shortened by 2 bases and J by 3 bases, with 10 bases between the two germline ends. The CDR3 covers 14 residues. Germline V gives CDR1 SNHLY, CDR2 FYNNEI. CDR3 region: CASSEQGRDTEAFF. The CDR3 coding sequence is TGTGCCAGCAGTGAACAGGGGCGGGACACTGAAGCTTTCTTT.

The chain employs TRBV7-2 and TRBJ1-3; D might be TRBD1 (5 bases). This CDR3 has 15 amino acids. Trimming pared 2 bases from V and 2 bases from J, leaving 10 bases between. CDR1 is SGHTA and CDR2 is FQGNSA in the germline V gene. In nucleotides, the CDR3 is TGTGCCAGCAGCTTACGAGACAGCGCTGGAAACACCATATATTTT. The encoded protein is CASSLRDSAGNTIYF.

CDR3 in amino acids: CASSLEGQGTYEQYF. As DNA, the CDR3 is TGTGCCAGCAGCTTAGAAGGACAGGGGACCTACGAGCAGTACTTC. The chain is built from TRBV5-5 and TRBJ2-7; TRBD1 agrees at 9 bases. The CDR3 runs 15 residues. From germline, CDR1 is SGHKS and CDR2 YYEKEE (reference sequence). Trimming at V came to 2 bases and at J to 2 bases, leaving 5 bases not matched to a gene.

The chain employs TRBV7-9 and TRBJ2-2, with unresolved D. The CDR3 is made up of 12 amino acids. The germline CDR1 and CDR2 sequences are SEHNR and FQNEAQ (reference sequence). The V end was cut by 8 bases, the J end by 1 base, with 5 bases between. The CDR3 coding sequence is TGTGCCAGCGGCCAGAACACCGGGGAGCTGTTTTTT. Its protein is CASGQNTGELFF. Combining the CDR3 with reference TRBV7-9 and TRBJ2-2 gives the whole variable domain DTGVSQNPRHKITKRGQNVTFRCDPISEHNRLYWYRQTLGQGPEFLTYFQNEAQLEKSRLLSDRFSAERPKGSFSTLEIQRTEQGDSAMYLCASGQNTGELFFGEGSRLTVL.

V and J are TRBV7-9 and TRBJ2-1; 9 bases agree with TRBD1. This CDR3 region has 17 residues. Germline V lookup: CDR1 SEHNR, CDR2 FQNEAQ (reference sequence). V shed 6 bases and J 2 bases; nucleotides not matched to a gene: 11. The CDR3 DNA is TGTGCCAGCAGTAAAAATCGGAGACAGGGGGCCTACAATGAGCAGTTCTTC. Protein: CASSKNRRQGAYNEQFF.

The rearrangement joins TRBV4-2 to TRBJ1-2; tentatively, D is TRBD1 (5 bases). The CDR3 has 15 amino acids. The V gene lost 1 base and the J gene lost 5 bases, with 14 bases spanning the gap. Per germline, CDR1 LGHNA and CDR2 YNFKEQ. The CDR3 DNA reads TGTGCCAGCAGCCAAGTGGGGGGATCTTCGTATGGCTACACCTTC. It is translated as CASSQVGGSSYGYTF.

This chain links TRBV6-1 with TRBJ2-2; D could derive from TRBD1 or TRBD2 (5 bases each). Germline lookup yields CDR1 MNHNS and CDR2 SASEGT. This CDR3 region has 15 residues. Trimming took 0 bases from V and 4 from J, leaving 9 bases between them. CDR3 DNA: TGTGCCAGCAGTGAAGCTGGGGCGGGCACCGGGGAGCTGTTTTTT. It is translated as CASSEAGAGTGELFF.

The chain recombines TRBV4-3 with TRBJ1-2; perhaps TRBD1 as D (5 bases). The CDR3 is made up of 13 amino acids. V was shortened by 4 bases and J by 4 bases, with 10 bases between the two germline ends. CDR1 LGHNA and CDR2 YSLEER come from the germline V gene. CDR3 DNA: TGCGCCAGCAGCCGGACAATCCTCTATGGCTACACCTTC. Encoded protein: CASSRTILYGYTF.

The chain has TRBV4-1 and TRBJ1-2; 8 bases align to TRBD1. This CDR3 comprises 17 residues. V lost 4 bases, J lost 2 bases, and 12 bases stayed unmatched. Germline assignment: CDR1 MGHRA and CDR2 YSYEKL. The DNA of the CDR3 is TGCGCCAGCAGCCGAGGACAGGGAGAAGGCAGAAACTATGGCTACACCTTC. Protein product: CASSRGQGEGRNYGYTF.

The V call is TRBV9, the J call TRBJ2-3; D gene ambiguous. The CDR3 has 15 residues. Germline CDR1 SGDLS, CDR2 YYNGEE. V shed 4 bases and J shed 2 bases, with 14 bases lying between them. This chain's CDR3 is CASSPHMGFTDTQYF. In nucleotides, the CDR3 is TGTGCCAGCAGCCCCCACATGGGTTTCACAGATACGCAGTATTTT.

The chain carries TRBV6-5 and TRBJ1-4; maybe TRBD1 (6 bases). Trimming removed 6 bases from V and 4 bases from J, with 15 bases in between. Germline CDR1 MNHEY, CDR2 SVGAGI. There are 15 residues in the CDR3. In DNA form, the CDR3 reads TGTGCCAGCAGCCCTCAAAACAGGGATAATGAAAAACTGTTTTTT. Translation gives CASSPQNRDNEKLFF.

The chain carries TRBV9 and TRBJ1-1; 7 nucleotides line up with TRBD1. Trimming removed 0 bases from V and 1 base from J; junction bases left unmatched: 0. Per germline, CDR1 SGDLS and CDR2 YYNGEE. The CDR3 length is 14 residues. The CDR3 DNA reads TGTGCCAGCAGCGTAGGGACAGGGAACACTGAAGCTTTCTTT. Its translation is CASSVGTGNTEAFF.

This clone occurred a few times. This sequence joins TRBV6-1 and TRBJ2-5; 7 bases map to TRBD2. The length of the CDR3 is 13 residues. Germline lookup yields CDR1 MNHNS and CDR2 SASEGT. With 8 bases clipped from V and 5 bases from J, the junction kept 8 bases outside the gene matches. CDR3 in DNA: TGTGCCAGCGGAGCGGGACTTCGGGAGACCCAGTACTTC. It codes for CASGAGLRETQYF.

The gene calls are TRBV6-5 and TRBJ1-4; D is unresolved. V lost 6 bases and J lost 8, with 10 bases in between. Germline V gene lookup returns CDR1 MNHEY and CDR2 SVGAGI. The CDR3 extends over 12 amino acids. In nucleotides, the CDR3 is TGTGCCAGCAGCAGCAACACCGAAAAACTGTTTTTT. Protein sequence: CASSSNTEKLFF.